This TCR beta chain was identified during a study of Graves' ophthalmopathy and Graves' hyperthyroidism (dated by TCRdb to about 2018). With respect to the entire study: Peripheral blood was collected at initial diagnosis, before any treatment. The study used signatures of the TCR beta repertoire to tell Graves' ophthalmopathy apart from Graves' hyperthyroidism and to predict which patients would progress to ophthalmopathy. In total, 135 blood samples were TCR-sequenced: approximately 40 ophthalmopathy, some 75 hyperthyroidism and about 17 hyperthyroidism-to-ophthalmopathy patients. To explore V-J signatures distinguishing ophthalmopathy from hyperthyroidism, a discovery set of around 97 patients (about 41 ophthalmopathy, about 57 stable hyperthyroidism) was enrolled. An independent validation cohort comprised roughly 20 hyperthyroidism patients and 15 to 17 patients who later progressed from hyperthyroidism to ophthalmopathy. In roughly six hyperthyroidism patients, the T-cell repertoires found in thyroid tissue were compared with those found in blood. Once sampling was done, hyperthyroidism patients were given methimazole at a starting dose of 30 mg daily, while ophthalmopathy patients were given high-dose intravenous methylprednisolone. For training and testing, the 100 or so patients in the discovery cohort were randomly divided in a 7:3 ratio. The full study reports these points: Most expanded thyroid clonotypes with a frequency above 0.001 also appeared in blood, which suggests that blood repertoires may reflect the immune response in the thyroid. Sample size was not predetermined statistically, and investigators were not blinded to group allocation. In validation, the model predicted ophthalmopathy progression with about 71% sensitivity and 72.22% specificity; around twelve predicted patients were CT-confirmed with GO in a median of approximately 6.5 months. Ophthalmopathy was separated from stable hyperthyroidism by the 13-signature model with more than 85% sensitivity and less than 82% specificity in cross-validation and with 80%/75% in the test set.

At least ten counts were recorded for this clonotype. No cognate antigen has been identified for it. No much larger clone is present one base from it, and per-base qualities are unavailable. For repertoire sequencing, TCR beta CDR3 regions were amplified from RNA transcripts. The first round of RT-PCR was done with HTBI primers and the Qiagen OneStep RT-PCR kit, and was followed by a second round of multiplex PCR, then size selection and purification. Libraries were sequenced on an Illumina HiSeq2000 using paired-end 100 bp reads. Under the source paper's analysis protocol: Reads were processed with SOAPnuke, discarding reads with adapters, uncalled bases, mean Phred below 15, or no exact constant-primer or identifier match. COPE v1.2.5 was used to merge the high-quality paired reads. Each unique nucleotide sequence was treated as a clonotype, and MiTCR v1.1 was used to align the clonotypes to the IMGT TRB V, D and J references. Analysis was restricted to V-J combinations with a frequency above 0.0001, which covered roughly 99% of repertoires. For each V-J combination, a TCR clonal expansion and chaos score was defined as the ratio of F50 clonal expansion to chaos observed in the TCRdist matrix. Welch's t-statistics and random forest were used to reduce features to over ten V-J combinations, which were fed into a naive Bayes classifier. Thyroid-blood repertoire similarity was quantified with the Morisita-Horn index. Through fastp at Q25 and MiXCR, TCRdb rebuilt clones from the public reads, retaining in-frame beta chains. A single entry per CDR3 protein holds the most common genes and DNA from its merged rows. TCRdb's processing, not the authors', yielded these V and J calls. This sample gives a few hundred thousand distinct CDR3 sequences in total; just over 15% of them show up just once. Approximately 7% of the sample is taken by the ten largest.

CDR1 and CDR2, looked up from the germline V gene, are SNHLY and FYNNEI. The CDR3 spans 14 residues, from the cysteine through the phenylalanine. The sequence is cut down to CDR3 DNA, 42 bases in frame from base 1. The junction carries 9 bases between V and J, which are trimmed by 5 bases and 1 base respectively. Stable hyperthyroidism was defined as no progression to ophthalmopathy within 18 months of follow-up. Patients with hyperthyroidism were aged 18 to 65 years, had been newly diagnosed, and had a disease duration of less than 2 months. Patients with other autoimmune diseases, uncontrolled infections, pregnancy or lactation were excluded. Diagnosis was based on clinical symptoms, serum thyroxine, TRAb, thyroid ultrasound and orbital computed tomography. PBMCs were isolated from roughly 10 ml of fresh peripheral blood by Ficoll-Paque density gradient centrifugation. Trizol reagent was used to extract the total RNA, and its quality was then checked on an Agilent 2100 Bioanalyzer.

Material for sequencing was peripheral blood. The rearranged chain carries TRBV2 and TRBJ1-5, with the D gene too uncertain to name. This clonotype originated in a woman in her late teens or twenties with stable Graves' hyperthyroidism. Donor details come from another sample of the same person, matched by shared clones. CDR3 loop: CASSKRVSNQPQHF. The nucleotide sequence reads TGTGCCAGCAGTAAAAGGGTGAGCAATCAGCCCCAGCATTTT.